This TCR beta chain was retrieved from a study of beta chain features in type 1 diabetes. Remarks on this clone: The target antigen is unknown.

Every isolated RNA sample was fully reverse transcribed, so sequencing captured expressed TCRB transcripts. About 3.7 million reads per sample were averaged for naive, central memory and regulatory samples. Sequencing was performed with immunoSEQ multiplex PCR; in TCRdb, only in-frame clones are kept and a portion is missing. Among a few hundred thousand clones listed, roughly 31% were seen once. The V gene lost 5 bases and the J gene lost 9 bases, with 14 bases spanning the gap. The germline V gene encodes CDR1 SGHAT and CDR2 FQNNGV. This CDR3 has 13 amino acids. The study's findings and limits: Using cDNA template may skew counts toward highly expressing activated cells. Naive, central memory and regulatory TCRB repertoires appeared more similar among patients than healthy donors. The analysis here could not establish whether HLA type shapes TCRB rearrangement.

This chain connects TRBV11-2 to TRBJ2-1, with D uncertain. The source of this sequence is a man younger than 35 in good health. What was sequenced was naive CD4+ T cells from blood. CDR3 DNA sequence: TGTGCCAGCAGCCCGAATCCGAGGAGTGAGCAGTTCTTC. Translated, it gives CASSPNPRSEQFF.